This passage covers 5 T cell receptor beta chains from one sample sequenced in a study of blood T cells in healthy people across ages. Combining a sample-barcoded 5' primer with a J-beta primer mix, a second PCR ran for about 7 to 12 cycles. TCRdb used MiXCR to reprocess the 5' RACE reads, holding one entry per CDR3 protein. The table has fewer than 2,000,000 distinct CDR3 sequences, roughly 43% seen once. Sequenced sample: blood. Source of these receptors: a human donor in good health.

The rearrangement links TRBV28 to TRBJ2-3, with 7 bases aligning to TRBD1. The CDR3 loop spans 14 amino acids. With 5 bases clipped from V and 2 bases from J, the junction kept 4 bases outside the gene matches. The V gene's germline CDR1 is MDHEN and CDR2 SYDVKM. CDR3 sequence: CASSVQGVTDTQYF. The CDR3 DNA sequence: TGTGCCAGCAGTGTCCAGGGGGTCACAGATACGCAGTATTTT. Using reference TRBV28 and TRBJ2-3 for the parts outside the CDR3, the full variable domain is DVKVTQSSRYLVKRTGEKVFLECVQDMDHENMFWYRQDPGLGLRLIYFSYDVKMKEKGDIPEGYSVSREKKERFSLILESASTNQTSMYLCASSVQGVTDTQYFGPGTRLTVL.

The genes are TRBV6-5 and TRBJ1-2; D possibly corresponds to TRBD1 (5 bases). Germline V gene sequence: CDR1 MNHEY, CDR2 SVGAGI. V was clipped by 2 bases and J by 3 bases, with 7 bases between them. This CDR3 spans 13 amino acids. CDR3 sequence reads: CASSYTGHYGYTF. CDR3 bases: TGTGCCAGCAGTTACACAGGCCACTATGGCTACACCTTC.

This chain joins TRBV9 and TRBJ2-4; D is perhaps TRBD1 or TRBD2 (5 bases each). The J call is uncertain, as TRBJ2-5 better fits the DNA end. Per the germline V gene, CDR1 is SGDLS and CDR2 is YYNGEE. The CDR3 covers 15 residues. CDR3 region: CASSVAIGGGETQYF. CDR3 bases: TGTGCCAGCAGCGTAGCAATCGGTGGGGGAGAGACCCAGTACTTC.

CDR3 coding DNA: TGTGCCAGCAGCTTAGCGCGAGGTTTAGGACGGGACACTGAAGCTTTCTTT. Translated: CASSLARGLGRDTEAFF. The chain has TRBV7-2 and TRBJ1-1; D call uncertain. The V end was cut by 0 bases, the J end by 3 bases, with 17 bases between. The CDR3 has 17 amino acids. The V gene's germline CDR1 is SGHTA and CDR2 FQGNSA.

Only a few counts were recorded for this clonotype. The V gene is TRBV19, the J gene TRBJ1-1; D uncertain. CDR1 is LNHDA, CDR2 SQIVND, per germline (reference sequence). Trimming took 1 base from V and 0 from J, leaving 9 bases between them. The CDR3 spans 15 residues. CDR3 loop: CASSIGQALNTEAFF. In DNA, the CDR3 is TGTGCCAGTAGTATAGGTCAGGCACTGAACACTGAAGCTTTCTTT. Variable domain in full (rest from reference TRBV19 and TRBJ1-1): DGGITQSPKYLFRKEGQNVTLSCEQNLNHDAMYWYRQDPGQGLRLIYYSQIVNDFQKGDIAEGYSVSREKKESFPLTVTSAQKNPTAFYLCASSIGQALNTEAFFGQGTRLTVV.